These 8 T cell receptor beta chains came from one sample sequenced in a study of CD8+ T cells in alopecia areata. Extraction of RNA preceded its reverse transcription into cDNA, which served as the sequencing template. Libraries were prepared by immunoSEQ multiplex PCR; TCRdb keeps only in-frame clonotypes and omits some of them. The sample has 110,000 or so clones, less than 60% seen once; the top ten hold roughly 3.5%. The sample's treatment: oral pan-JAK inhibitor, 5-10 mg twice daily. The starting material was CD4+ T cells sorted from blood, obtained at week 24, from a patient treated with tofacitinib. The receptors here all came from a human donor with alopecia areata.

Here the CDR3 reads CAWRPKQGYEQYF. CDR3 DNA sequence: TGTGCCTGGAGGCCTAAACAGGGGTACGAGCAGTACTTC. The rearrangement joins TRBV30 to TRBJ2-7, with TRBD1 matching 7 bases. The germline CDR1 and CDR2 sequences are GTSNPN and SVGIG (reference sequence). J was trimmed by 4 bases and V by 3 bases; bases with no gene match: 6. The CDR3 loop spans 13 amino acids.

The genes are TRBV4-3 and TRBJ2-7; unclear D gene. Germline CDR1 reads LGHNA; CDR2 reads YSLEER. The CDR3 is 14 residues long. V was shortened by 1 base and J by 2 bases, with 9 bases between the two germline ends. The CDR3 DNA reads TGCGCCAGCAGCCAAGGACAAGAGACCTACGAGCAGTACTTC. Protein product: CASSQGQETYEQYF.

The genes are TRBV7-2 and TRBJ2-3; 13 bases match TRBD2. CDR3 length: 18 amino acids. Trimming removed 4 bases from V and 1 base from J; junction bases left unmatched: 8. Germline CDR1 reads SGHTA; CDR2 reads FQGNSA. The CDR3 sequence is CASSSGGLAGRGTDTQYF. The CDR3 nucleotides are TGTGCCAGCAGCTCGGGGGGACTAGCGGGGCGTGGCACAGATACGCAGTATTTT.

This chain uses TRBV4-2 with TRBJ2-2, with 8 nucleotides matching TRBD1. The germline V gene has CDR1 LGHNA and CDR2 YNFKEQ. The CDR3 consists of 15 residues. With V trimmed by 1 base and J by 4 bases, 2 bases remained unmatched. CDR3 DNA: TGTGCCAGCAGCCAAGTAGACAGGGGCACCGGGGAGCTGTTTTTT. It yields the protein CASSQVDRGTGELFF.

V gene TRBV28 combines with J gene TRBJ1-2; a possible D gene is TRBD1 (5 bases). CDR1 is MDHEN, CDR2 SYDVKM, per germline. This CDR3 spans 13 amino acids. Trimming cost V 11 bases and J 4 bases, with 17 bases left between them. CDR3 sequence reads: CAGGKDGLYGYTF. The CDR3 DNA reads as TGTGCCGGGGGGAAAGACGGCCTCTATGGCTACACCTTC.

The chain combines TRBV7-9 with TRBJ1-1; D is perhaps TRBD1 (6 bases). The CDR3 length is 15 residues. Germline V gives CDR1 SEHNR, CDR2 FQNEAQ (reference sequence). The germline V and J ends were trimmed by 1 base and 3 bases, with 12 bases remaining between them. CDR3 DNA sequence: TGTGCCAGCAGCTTAGTCATCGGGGGGCACACTGAAGCTTTCTTT. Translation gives CASSLVIGGHTEAFF.

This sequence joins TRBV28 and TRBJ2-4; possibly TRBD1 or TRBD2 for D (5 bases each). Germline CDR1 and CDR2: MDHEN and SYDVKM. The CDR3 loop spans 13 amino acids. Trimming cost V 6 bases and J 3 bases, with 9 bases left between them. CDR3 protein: CASRGPSKNIQYF. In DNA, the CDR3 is TGTGCCAGCAGGGGACCCAGCAAAAACATTCAGTACTTC.

The CDR3: CASSQGDRVIDYGYTF. Here the CDR3 DNA reads TGCGCCAGCAGCCAAGGGGACAGGGTTATAGACTATGGCTACACCTTC. The V gene is TRBV4-3, the J gene TRBJ1-2, with 9 positions matching TRBD1. J lost 3 bases, V lost 1 base, and 6 bases had no gene match. CDR1 and CDR2 (germline): LGHNA, YSLEER. The CDR3 has 16 residues.